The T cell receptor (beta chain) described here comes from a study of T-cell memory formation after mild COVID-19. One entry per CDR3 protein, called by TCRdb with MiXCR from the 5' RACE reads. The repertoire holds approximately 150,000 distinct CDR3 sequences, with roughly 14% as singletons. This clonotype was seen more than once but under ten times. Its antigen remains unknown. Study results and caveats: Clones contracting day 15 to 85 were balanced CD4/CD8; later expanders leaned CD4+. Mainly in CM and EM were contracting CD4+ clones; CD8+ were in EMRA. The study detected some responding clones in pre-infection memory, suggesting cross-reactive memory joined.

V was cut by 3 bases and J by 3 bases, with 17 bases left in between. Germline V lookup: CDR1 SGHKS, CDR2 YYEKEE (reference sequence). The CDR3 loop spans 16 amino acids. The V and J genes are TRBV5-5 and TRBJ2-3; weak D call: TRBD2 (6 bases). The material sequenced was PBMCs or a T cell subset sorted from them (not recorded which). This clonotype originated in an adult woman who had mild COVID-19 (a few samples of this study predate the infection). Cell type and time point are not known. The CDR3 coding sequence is TGTGCCAGCAGCTCCCACGGGCTAGCGAGGACAGATACGCAGTATTTT. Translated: CASSSHGLARTDTQYF.